This TCR beta chain derives from a study of low-dose radiotherapy and immunotherapy resistance in tumors. Whole-study context: Alpha and beta chains were covered, as first-strand cDNA relied on TRAV- and TRBV-specific primers.

Time point meaning: before trial treatment. Donors were given nivolumab, ipilimumab, aspirin, low-dose cyclophosphamide and low-dose radiotherapy. Advanced solid tumors without tumor-infiltrating lymphocytes were required for inclusion. The CDR3 runs to 15 residues. Trimming at V came to 4 bases and at J to 7 bases, leaving 10 bases not matched to a gene. Per germline, CDR1 LGHDT and CDR2 YNNKEL (reference sequence). For amplifying TCRs, the PCR ran for 15 to 20 cycles with Phusion, which was used together with a constant-region primer and the adapter on the V primers. TCRdb itself ran the reads through MiXCR, one entry per CDR3 protein. This sample has about 50,000 distinct CDR3 sequences; 12% occur once, and the top ten carry 6.2%. Remarks on this clonotype: This sequence is one base from a far larger clone and is likely a read error.

The clonotype was recovered from a female donor with ovarian cancer. V is TRBV3-1 and J is TRBJ2-7, with 10 bases matching TRBD2. Sequences were derived from PBMCs, sampled before treatment. Here the CDR3 reads CASSPSGSLGDEQYF. The CDR3 nucleotides read TGTGCCAGCAGCCCTAGCGGGAGCTTGGGGGATGAGCAGTACTTC.